One sample yielded the 10 T cell receptor beta chains listed below, sequenced in a study of PD-L1 blockade in urothelial cancer. Repertoires were generated with immunoSEQ multiplex PCR, while TCRdb's copy carries only in-frame clones and drops some. The sample has roughly 60,000 clones; roughly 82% are singletons. The sample in question was PBMCs, obtained around atezolizumab (anti-PD-L1) treatment. The receptors stem from a man aged 65-85 years with urothelial cancer.

This chain connects TRBV4-2 to TRBJ2-7; 12 bases map to TRBD2. J lost 4 bases, V lost 0 bases, and 4 bases had no gene match. CDR3 length equals 16 residues. Germline CDR1 LGHNA, CDR2 YNFKEQ. This chain's CDR3 is CASSQDLAGGPYEQYF. As DNA, the CDR3 is TGTGCCAGCAGCCAAGATCTAGCGGGAGGGCCGTACGAGCAGTACTTC.

The rearrangement uses TRBV7-9 and TRBJ1-4; D remains unclear. The CDR3 runs 14 residues. The V gene's germline CDR1 is SEHNR and CDR2 FQNEAQ (reference sequence). Trimming took off 2 bases at V and 7 bases at J, with 11 bases between the two ends. Written as DNA, the CDR3 is TGTGCCAGCAGCTTAATCGGAGGAGTTGAAAAACTGTTTTTT. It encodes CASSLIGGVEKLFF.

This chain joins TRBV5-4 and TRBJ2-5; the match to TRBD1 covers 9 bases. Germline CDR1 reads SGHNT; CDR2 reads YYREEE (reference sequence). After removal of 0 bases from V and 4 bases from J, the junction contained 7 bases not matched to a gene. The CDR3 is 16 residues long. The CDR3 bases are TGTGCCAGCAGCTTGGGAGGACAGGGGTGGGGAGAGACCCAGTACTTC. It is translated as CASSLGGQGWGETQYF.

The chain recombines TRBV2 with TRBJ2-2, with TRBD1 identical over 10 bases. J lost 6 bases, V lost 5 bases, and 6 bases had no gene match. This CDR3 spans 15 amino acids. From germline, CDR1 is SNHLY and CDR2 FYNNEI. DNA of the CDR3: TGTGCCAGCAGTCCGACAGGGGGCGCCTCCGGGGAGCTGTTTTTT. Protein sequence: CASSPTGGASGELFF.

The rearrangement links TRBV6-1 to TRBJ2-7, with D maybe TRBD2 (7 bases). This CDR3 comprises 15 residues. V lost 1 base to trimming and J lost 2 bases, with 12 bases between them. From germline, CDR1 is MNHNS and CDR2 SASEGT. CDR3 in amino acids: CASSEGGGTPYEQYF. In nucleotides, the CDR3 is TGTGCCAGCAGTGAAGGGGGGGGCACTCCCTACGAGCAGTACTTC.

This clone is a singleton in its sample. This sequence joins TRBV10-2 and TRBJ2-3, with D tentatively TRBD2 (6 bases). Germline assignment: CDR1 WSHSY and CDR2 SAAADI. The CDR3 is made up of 14 amino acids. The V end lost 8 bases, the J end lost 5 bases, and 17 bases lay between the germline ends. The CDR3 here is CASRQEGRGDTQYF. DNA for the CDR3: TGCGCCAGCCGTCAGGAGGGCCGGGGAGATACGCAGTATTTT.

The J gene is TRBJ1-5, the V gene TRBV18; a weak D match, TRBD1 (6 bases). Trimming left V 2 bases short and J 2 bases short, with 13 bases between. Germline CDR1 KGHSH, CDR2 LQKENI. The CDR3 length is 16 residues. The CDR3 is CASSPFRGGGNQPQHF. For the CDR3, the DNA is TGTGCCAGCTCACCATTCAGGGGAGGGGGCAATCAGCCCCAGCATTTT.

This clone has just one count. This chain joins TRBV6-1 and TRBJ2-1; D gene uncertain. There are 13 residues in the CDR3. Germline V gene data show CDR1 as MNHNS and CDR2 as SASEGT. The V and J ends lost 6 bases and 7 bases respectively, with 13 bases between them. CDR3 region: CASSYAPPNEQFF. CDR3 in DNA: TGTGCCAGCAGCTACGCACCACCTAATGAGCAGTTCTTC.

The count of this clone is one. This sequence joins TRBV28 and TRBJ2-1; 12 bases agree with TRBD2. V shed 5 bases, J shed 3 bases, and the junction held 5 bases outside the gene matches. Germline V gene lookup returns CDR1 MDHEN and CDR2 SYDVKM. The CDR3 runs to 16 residues. The CDR3 sequence: CASSKTSGRYYNEQFF. CDR3 DNA sequence: TGTGCCAGCAGTAAAACTAGCGGGAGGTACTACAATGAGCAGTTCTTC.

The rearrangement joins TRBV4-2 to TRBJ2-1, with 8 bases lining up with TRBD2. The CDR3 runs to 17 residues. Germline V gene lookup returns CDR1 LGHNA and CDR2 YNFKEQ. V was clipped by 4 bases and J by 7 bases; unmatched bases: 15. The CDR3 loop is CASSPVVGGVLGNEQFF. CDR3 in DNA: TGTGCCAGCAGCCCCGTGGTCGGGGGGGTCTTGGGTAATGAGCAGTTCTTC.